The clone carrying this T cell receptor beta chain was seen a handful of times. The antigen remains unidentified. Germline loops: CDR1 SGHRS, CDR2 YFSETQ. This CDR3 is built from 14 residues. V lost 3 bases, J lost 4 bases, and 13 bases lay in between. The data originate from a study of post-analysis software for immune sequencing data. Study-level findings and limits: When patients were compared with controls, 4 or 5 TRBV segments were more frequent, TRBV5-6, TRBV5-1 and TRBV20-1 among them. Those samples that were prepared in the same batch co-clustered strongly by F measure. In multiple sclerosis, normalized Chao1 diversity was significantly below that of controls.

Every TCR beta cDNA library bore unique molecular identifiers. A single record per CDR3 protein comes from TCRdb applying MiXCR to the PCR reads. The sample has over 300,000 distinct CDR3 sequences, roughly 30% seen once; the top ten hold around 15%. This TCR was recovered from a girl aged 10 to 17 with multiple sclerosis. Sequenced material: blood. The rearrangement joins TRBV5-1 to TRBJ2-5; possible D gene TRBD2, 6 bases. The CDR3 protein is CASSSPVGGETQYF. Written as DNA, the CDR3 is TGCGCCAGCAGCTCCCCCGTGGGGGGAGAGACCCAGTACTTC.